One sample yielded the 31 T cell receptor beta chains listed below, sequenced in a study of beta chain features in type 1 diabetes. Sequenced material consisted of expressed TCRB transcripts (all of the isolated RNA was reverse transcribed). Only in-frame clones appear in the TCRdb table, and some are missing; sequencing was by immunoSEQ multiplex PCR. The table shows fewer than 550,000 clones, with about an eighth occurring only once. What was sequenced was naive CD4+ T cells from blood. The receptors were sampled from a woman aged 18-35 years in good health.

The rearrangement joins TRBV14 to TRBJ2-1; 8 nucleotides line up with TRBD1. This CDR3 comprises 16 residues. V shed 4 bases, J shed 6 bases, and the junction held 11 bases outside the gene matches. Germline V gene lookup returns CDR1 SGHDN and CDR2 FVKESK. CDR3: CASSPLGRGHINEQFF. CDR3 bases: TGTGCCAGCAGCCCGCTGGGCAGGGGGCATATCAATGAGCAGTTCTTC. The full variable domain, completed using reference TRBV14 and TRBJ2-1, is EAGVTQFPSHSVIEKGQTVTLRCDPISGHDNLYWYRRVMGKEIKFLLHFVKESKQDESGMPNNRFLAERTGGTYSTLKVQPAELEDSGVYFCASSPLGRGHINEQFFGPGTRLTVL.

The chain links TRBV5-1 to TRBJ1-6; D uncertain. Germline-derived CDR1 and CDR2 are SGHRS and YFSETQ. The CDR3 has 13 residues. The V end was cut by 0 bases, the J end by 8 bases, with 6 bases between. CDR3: CASSLAEDSPLHF. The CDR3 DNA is TGCGCCAGCAGCTTGGCAGAGGATTCACCCCTCCACTTT.

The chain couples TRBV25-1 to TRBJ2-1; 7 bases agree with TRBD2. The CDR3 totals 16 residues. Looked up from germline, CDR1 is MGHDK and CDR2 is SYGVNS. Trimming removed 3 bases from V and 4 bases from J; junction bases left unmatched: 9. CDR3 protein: CASSDPGRGRYNEQFF. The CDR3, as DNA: TGTGCCAGCAGTGACCCCGGCCGCGGGAGATACAATGAGCAGTTCTTC. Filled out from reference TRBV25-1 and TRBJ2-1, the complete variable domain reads EADIYQTPRYLVIGTGKKITLECSQTMGHDKMYWYQQDPGMELHLIHYSYGVNSTEKGDLSSESTVSRIRTEHFPLTLESARPSHTSQYLCASSDPGRGRYNEQFFGPGTRLTVL.

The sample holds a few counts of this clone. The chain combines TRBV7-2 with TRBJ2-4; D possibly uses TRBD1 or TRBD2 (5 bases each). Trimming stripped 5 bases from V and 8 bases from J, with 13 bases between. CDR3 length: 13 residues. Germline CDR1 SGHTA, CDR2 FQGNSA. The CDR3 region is CASSDVRGDIQYF. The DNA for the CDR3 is TGTGCCAGCAGCGACGTTCGAGGGGACATTCAGTACTTC. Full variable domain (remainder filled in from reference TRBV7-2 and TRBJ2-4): GAGVSQSPSNKVTEKGKDVELRCDPISGHTALYWYRQSLGQGLEFLIYFQGNSAPDKSGLPSDRFSAERTGGSVSTLTIQRTQQEDSAVYLCASSDVRGDIQYFGAGTRLSVL.

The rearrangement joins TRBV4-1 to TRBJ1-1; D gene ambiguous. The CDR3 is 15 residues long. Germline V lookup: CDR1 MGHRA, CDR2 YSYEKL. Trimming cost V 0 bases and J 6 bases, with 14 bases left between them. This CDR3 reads CASSQDHYPYAEAFF. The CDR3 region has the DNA TGCGCCAGCAGCCAAGATCATTACCCTTACGCTGAAGCTTTCTTT.

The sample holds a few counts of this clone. CDR3 region: CASSQSSGGYNEQFF. The CDR3 DNA is TGTGCCAGCAGCCAGTCTAGCGGGGGCTACAATGAGCAGTTCTTC. The chain links TRBV5-4 to TRBJ2-1; the match to TRBD2 covers 10 bases. Germline loops: CDR1 SGHNT, CDR2 YYREEE (reference sequence). The CDR3 consists of 15 residues. Germline trimming cut 4 bases from V and 3 bases from J; bases unmatched to any gene: 4. Variable domain in full (rest from reference TRBV5-4 and TRBJ2-1): ETGVTQSPTHLIKTRGQQVTLRCSSQSGHNTVSWYQQALGQGPQFIFQYYREEENGRGNFPPRFSGLQFPNYSSELNVNALELDDSALYLCASSQSSGGYNEQFFGPGTRLTVL.

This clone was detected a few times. This chain's CDR3 is CASSYSGRPTGELFF. In DNA, the CDR3 is TGTGCCAGCAGTTACTCGGGAAGGCCCACCGGGGAGCTGTTTTTT. The gene calls are TRBV6-5 and TRBJ2-2; D gene uncertain. Germline CDR1 is MNHEY and CDR2 is SVGAGI. This CDR3 comprises 15 residues. The V end was cut by 0 bases, the J end by 4 bases, with 9 bases between.

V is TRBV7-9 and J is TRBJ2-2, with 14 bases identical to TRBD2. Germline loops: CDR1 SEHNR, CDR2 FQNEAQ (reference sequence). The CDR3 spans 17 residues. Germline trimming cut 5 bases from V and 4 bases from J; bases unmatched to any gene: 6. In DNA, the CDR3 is TGTGCCAGCAGCAAAGGACTAGCGGGAGGAGGCACCGGGGAGCTGTTTTTT. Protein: CASSKGLAGGGTGELFF.

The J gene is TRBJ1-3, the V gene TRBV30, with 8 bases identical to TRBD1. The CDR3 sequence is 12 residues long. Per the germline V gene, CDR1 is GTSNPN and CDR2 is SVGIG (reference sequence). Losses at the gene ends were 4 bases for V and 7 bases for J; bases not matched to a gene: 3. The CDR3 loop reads CAWTGGPNTIYF. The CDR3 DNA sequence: TGTGCCTGGACAGGGGGCCCGAACACCATATATTTT.

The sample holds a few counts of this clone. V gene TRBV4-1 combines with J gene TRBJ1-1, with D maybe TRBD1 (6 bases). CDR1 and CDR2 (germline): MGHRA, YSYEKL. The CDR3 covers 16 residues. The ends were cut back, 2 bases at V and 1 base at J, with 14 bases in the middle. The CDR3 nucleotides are TGCGCCAGCAGCCAATGGAACAGGGCCCCGAACACTGAAGCTTTCTTT. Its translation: CASSQWNRAPNTEAFF.

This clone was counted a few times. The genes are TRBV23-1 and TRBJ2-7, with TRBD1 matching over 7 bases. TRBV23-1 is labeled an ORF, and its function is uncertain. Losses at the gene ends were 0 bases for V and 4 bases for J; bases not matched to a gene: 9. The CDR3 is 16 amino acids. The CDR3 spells CASSQSGRDRQYEQYV. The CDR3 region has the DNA TGCGCCAGCAGTCAATCAGGCCGGGACAGACAATACGAGCAGTACGTC.

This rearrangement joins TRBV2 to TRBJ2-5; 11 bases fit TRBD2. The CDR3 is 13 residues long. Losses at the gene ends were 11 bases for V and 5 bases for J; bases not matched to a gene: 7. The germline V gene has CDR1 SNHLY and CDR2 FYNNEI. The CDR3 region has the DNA TGTGCCTTAGCGGGAGGGCCGCGGGAGACCCAGTACTTC. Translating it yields CALAGGPRETQYF.

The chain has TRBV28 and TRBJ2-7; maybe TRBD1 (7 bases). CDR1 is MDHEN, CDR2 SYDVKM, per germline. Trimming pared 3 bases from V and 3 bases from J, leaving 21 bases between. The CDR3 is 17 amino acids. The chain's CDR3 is CASSFIGGTALGYEQYF. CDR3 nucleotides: TGTGCCAGCAGTTTTATCGGCGGGACAGCGTTAGGCTACGAGCAGTACTTC.

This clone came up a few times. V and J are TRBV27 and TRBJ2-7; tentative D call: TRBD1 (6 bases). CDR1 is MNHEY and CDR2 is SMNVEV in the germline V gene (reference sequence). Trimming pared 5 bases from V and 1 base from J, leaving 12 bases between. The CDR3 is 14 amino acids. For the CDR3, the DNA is TGTGCCAGCAGTCCAGGGGTTGGGTCCTACGAGCAGTACTTC. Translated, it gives CASSPGVGSYEQYF.

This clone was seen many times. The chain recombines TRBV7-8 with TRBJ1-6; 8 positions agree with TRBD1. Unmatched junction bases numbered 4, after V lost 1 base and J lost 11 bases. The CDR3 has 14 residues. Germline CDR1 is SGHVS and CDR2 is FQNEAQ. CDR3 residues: CASSLGTGYPPLHF. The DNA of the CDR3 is TGTGCCAGCAGCTTAGGGACAGGGTACCCACCCCTCCACTTT.

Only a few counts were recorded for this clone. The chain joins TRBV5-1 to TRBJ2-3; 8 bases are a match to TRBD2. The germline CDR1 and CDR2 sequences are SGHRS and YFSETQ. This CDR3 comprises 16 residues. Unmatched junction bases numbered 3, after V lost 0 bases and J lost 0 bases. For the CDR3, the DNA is TGCGCCAGCAGCTTGGGGACTAGCACTAGCACAGATACGCAGTATTTT. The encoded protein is CASSLGTSTSTDTQYF.

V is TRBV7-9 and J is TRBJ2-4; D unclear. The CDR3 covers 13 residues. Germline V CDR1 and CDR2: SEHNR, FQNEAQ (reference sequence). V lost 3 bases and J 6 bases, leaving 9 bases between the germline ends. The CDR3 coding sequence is TGTGCCAGCAGCTTTCGGGCCGTAAACATTCAGTACTTC. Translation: CASSFRAVNIQYF.

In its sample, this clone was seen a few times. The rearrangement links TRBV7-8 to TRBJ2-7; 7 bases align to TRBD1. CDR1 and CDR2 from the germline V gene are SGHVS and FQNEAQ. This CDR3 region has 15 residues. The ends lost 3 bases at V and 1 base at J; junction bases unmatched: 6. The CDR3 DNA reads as TGTGCCAGCAGCTTGTCCGCAGGGGGTTCCTACGAGCAGTACGTC. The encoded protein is CASSLSAGGSYEQYV.

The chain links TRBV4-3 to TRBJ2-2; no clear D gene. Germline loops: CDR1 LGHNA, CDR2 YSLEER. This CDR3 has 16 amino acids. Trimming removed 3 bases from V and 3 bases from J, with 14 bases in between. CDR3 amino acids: CASSQAERRDTGELFF. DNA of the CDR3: TGCGCCAGCAGCCAGGCGGAGAGGAGAGACACCGGGGAGCTGTTTTTT.

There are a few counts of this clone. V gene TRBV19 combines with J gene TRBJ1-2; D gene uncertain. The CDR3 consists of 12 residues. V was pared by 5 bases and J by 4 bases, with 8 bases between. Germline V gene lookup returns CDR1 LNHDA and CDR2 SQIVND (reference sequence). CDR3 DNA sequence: TGTGCCAGTAGTTTCACCCGCTATGGCTACACCTTC. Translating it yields CASSFTRYGYTF.

The CDR3 loop reads CATSRAQSKVGANVLTF. In DNA form, the CDR3 reads TGTGCCACCAGCAGAGCCCAGTCGAAAGTCGGGGCCAACGTCCTGACTTTC. The chain employs TRBV15 and TRBJ2-6; the D is unclear. The germline V gene encodes CDR1 LNHNV and CDR2 YYDKDF (reference sequence). This CDR3 has 17 amino acids. Trimming removed 1 base from V and 4 bases from J, with 14 bases in between.

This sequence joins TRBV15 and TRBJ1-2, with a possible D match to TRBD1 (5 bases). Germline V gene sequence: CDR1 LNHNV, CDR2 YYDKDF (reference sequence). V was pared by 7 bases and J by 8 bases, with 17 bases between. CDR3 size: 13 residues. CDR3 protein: CATTFGAGSGYTF. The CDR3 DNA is TGTGCCACCACCTTTGGGGCAGGGAGCGGCTACACCTTC.

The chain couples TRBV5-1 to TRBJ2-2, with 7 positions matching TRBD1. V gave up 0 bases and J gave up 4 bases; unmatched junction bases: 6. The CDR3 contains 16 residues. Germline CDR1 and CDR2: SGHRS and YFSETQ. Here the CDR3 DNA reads TGCGCCAGCAGCTTGGAGACAGGGAAAAGCACCGGGGAGCTGTTTTTT. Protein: CASSLETGKSTGELFF.

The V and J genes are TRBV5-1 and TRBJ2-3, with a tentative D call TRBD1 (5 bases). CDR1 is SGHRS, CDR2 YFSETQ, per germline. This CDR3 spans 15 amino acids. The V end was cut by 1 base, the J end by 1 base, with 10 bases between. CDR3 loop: CASSLRGYGTDTQYF. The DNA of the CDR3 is TGCGCCAGCAGCTTGAGGGGCTACGGCACAGATACGCAGTATTTT.

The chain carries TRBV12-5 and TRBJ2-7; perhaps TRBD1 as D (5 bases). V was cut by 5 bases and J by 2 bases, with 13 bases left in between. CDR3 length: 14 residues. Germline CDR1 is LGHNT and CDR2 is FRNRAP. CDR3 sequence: CASGPYRSPYEQYF. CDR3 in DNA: TGTGCTAGTGGTCCGTACAGGTCCCCCTACGAGCAGTACTTC. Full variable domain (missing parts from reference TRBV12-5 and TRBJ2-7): DARVTQTPRHKVTEMGQEVTMRCQPILGHNTVFWYRQTMMQGLELLAYFRNRAPLDDSGMPKDRFSAEMPDATLATLKIQPSEPRDSAVYFCASGPYRSPYEQYFGPGTRLTVT.

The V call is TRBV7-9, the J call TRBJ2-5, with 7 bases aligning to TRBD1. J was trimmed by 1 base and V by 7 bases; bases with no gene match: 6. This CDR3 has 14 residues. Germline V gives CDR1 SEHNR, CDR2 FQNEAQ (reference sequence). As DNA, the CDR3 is TGTGCCAGCATCAGGGGACAGCCCCAAGAGACCCAGTACTTC. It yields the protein CASIRGQPQETQYF.

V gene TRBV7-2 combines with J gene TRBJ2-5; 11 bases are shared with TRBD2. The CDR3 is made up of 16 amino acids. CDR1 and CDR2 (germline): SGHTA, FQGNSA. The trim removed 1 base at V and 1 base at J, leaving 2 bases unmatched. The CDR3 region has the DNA TGTGCCAGCAGCTTAGGGGGACTAGCGGTCCAAGAGACCCAGTACTTC. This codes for CASSLGGLAVQETQYF. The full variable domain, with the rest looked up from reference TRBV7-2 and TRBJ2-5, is GAGVSQSPSNKVTEKGKDVELRCDPISGHTALYWYRQSLGQGLEFLIYFQGNSAPDKSGLPSDRFSAERTGGSVSTLTIQRTQQEDSAVYLCASSLGGLAVQETQYFGPGTRLLVL.

CDR3 coding DNA: TGTGCCTGGAGTGTACCCCCAAACTATGGCTACACCTTC. Translation gives CAWSVPPNYGYTF. J is TRBJ1-2 and V is TRBV30, with D hard to call. With 0 bases removed from V and 2 bases from J, the gap between germline ends came to 7 bases. The CDR3 extends over 13 amino acids. Per the germline V gene, CDR1 is GTSNPN and CDR2 is SVGIG (reference sequence).

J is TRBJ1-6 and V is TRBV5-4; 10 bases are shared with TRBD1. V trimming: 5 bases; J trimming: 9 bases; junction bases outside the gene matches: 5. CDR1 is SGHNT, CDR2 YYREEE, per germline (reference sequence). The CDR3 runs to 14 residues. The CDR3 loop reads CASSRDRGGSPLHF. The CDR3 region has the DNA TGTGCCAGCAGTCGGGACAGGGGAGGTTCACCCCTCCACTTT.

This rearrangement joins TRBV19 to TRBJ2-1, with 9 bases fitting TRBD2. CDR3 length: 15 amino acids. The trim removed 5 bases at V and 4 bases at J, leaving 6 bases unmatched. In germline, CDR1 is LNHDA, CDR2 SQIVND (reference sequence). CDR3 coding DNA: TGTGCCAGTAGTTATAGCGGGAGTCTTTACAATGAGCAGTTCTTC. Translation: CASSYSGSLYNEQFF.

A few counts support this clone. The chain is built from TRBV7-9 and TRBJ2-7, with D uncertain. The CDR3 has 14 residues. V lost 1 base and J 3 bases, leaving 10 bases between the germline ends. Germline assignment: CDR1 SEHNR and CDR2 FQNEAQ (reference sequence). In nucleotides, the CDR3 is TGTGCCAGCAGCTTAGGGGGATTGTACTACGAGCAGTACGTC. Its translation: CASSLGGLYYEQYV.